These 29 T cell receptor beta chains share one sample of origin, sequenced in a study of CD8 T cells in Susac syndrome. The RNA input was roughly 0.45 to 1 ug, and it was reverse transcribed with random hexamers. TCRdb passed the immunoSEQ multiplex PCR reads through MiXCR, listing each CDR3 protein once. The profile covers 170,000 or so distinct CDR3 sequences, with 95% to 97% appearing a single time and 0.095% to 0.15% taken by the ten largest. The sequencing input was CD4+ T cells from PBMCs. These receptors all come from a human donor with Susac syndrome.

Only one count was recorded for this clonotype. CDR3 in DNA: TGTGCCAGCAGCTTCAGAGTCCAGGGCCCGGGGGCCAACGTCCTGACTTTC. The encoded protein is CASSFRVQGPGANVLTF. V usage is TRBV5-6 and J usage is TRBJ2-6, with D maybe TRBD1 (5 bases). The germline CDR1 and CDR2 sequences are SGHDT and YYEEEE. With 2 bases removed from V and 4 bases from J, the gap between germline ends came to 16 bases. There are 17 residues in the CDR3.

The chain is built from TRBV20-1 and TRBJ2-5; 10 bases map to TRBD1. The CDR3 is 14 residues long. Germline V CDR1 and CDR2: DFQATT, SNEGSKA (reference sequence). Trimming cost V 5 bases and J 4 bases; bases outside gene matches: 7. The CDR3 loop reads CSAEIDRGRETQYF. The CDR3 coding sequence is TGCAGTGCTGAGATCGACAGGGGGCGAGAGACCCAGTACTTC.

The chain joins TRBV6-5 to TRBJ1-1; D perhaps matches TRBD1 (5 bases). Between the trimmed V and J ends, which lost 8 bases and 0 bases, there was a span of 13 bases. The length of the CDR3 is 14 residues. Per germline, CDR1 MNHEY and CDR2 SVGAGI. This CDR3 is CASGWGNMNTEAFF. The DNA for the CDR3 is TGTGCCAGCGGATGGGGGAATATGAACACTGAAGCTTTCTTT.

The chain carries TRBV6-5 and TRBJ2-3; weak D call: TRBD1 (6 bases). Germline assignment: CDR1 MNHEY and CDR2 SVGAGI. The CDR3 totals 15 residues. V was trimmed by 2 bases and J by 1 base, leaving 10 bases between them. The CDR3 sequence is CASSYAGAGTDTQYF. In nucleotides, the CDR3 is TGTGCCAGCAGTTACGCAGGGGCCGGCACAGATACGCAGTATTTT.

The V and J genes are TRBV29-1 and TRBJ1-1; TRBD1 might be the D (6 bases). Germline V gives CDR1 SQVTM, CDR2 ANQGSEA. The CDR3 has 13 residues. Trimming left V 5 bases short and J 2 bases short, with 12 bases between. The CDR3 spells CSVNRDKNTEAFF. CDR3 DNA sequence: TGCAGCGTTAACCGGGACAAAAACACTGAAGCTTTCTTT.

The chain carries TRBV6-5 and TRBJ1-2; maybe TRBD1 (6 bases). Trimming stripped 7 bases from V and 3 bases from J, with 15 bases between. Germline V lookup: CDR1 MNHEY, CDR2 SVGAGI. This CDR3 has 14 amino acids. CDR3: CASTPQGWDYGYTF. The CDR3 region has the DNA TGTGCCAGCACTCCGCAGGGGTGGGACTATGGCTACACCTTC.

As DNA, the CDR3 is TGTGCCAGCAGCTTAAGGAGAGACAGTTACTCTGGAAACACCATATATTTT. Amino acids: CASSLRRDSYSGNTIYF. The gene calls are TRBV7-2 and TRBJ1-3, with D tentatively TRBD1 (5 bases). The V gene lost 2 bases and the J gene lost 0 bases, with 14 bases spanning the gap. The germline V gene encodes CDR1 SGHTA and CDR2 FQGNSA. The CDR3 is 17 amino acids.

This chain uses TRBV2 with TRBJ2-3; the D gene is possibly TRBD2 (6 bases). Germline loops: CDR1 SNHLY, CDR2 FYNNEI. V was clipped by 9 bases and J by 1 base, with 17 bases between them. There are 15 residues in the CDR3. Here the CDR3 reads CARRTSGVRTDTQYF. In nucleotides, the CDR3 is TGTGCCAGGAGGACGTCGGGGGTACGCACAGATACGCAGTATTTT.

The chain combines TRBV15 with TRBJ2-5; D may be TRBD1 (6 bases). The CDR3 runs to 13 residues. V lost 4 bases and J 5 bases, leaving 11 bases between the germline ends. The germline V gene encodes CDR1 LNHNV and CDR2 YYDKDF (reference sequence). CDR3 nucleotides: TGTGCCACCAGCATTTTAAGGGGGGAGACCCAGTACTTC. Amino acid sequence: CATSILRGETQYF.

The V gene is TRBV4-1, the J gene TRBJ2-4; D tentatively reads TRBD1 or TRBD2 (5 bases each). The CDR3 has 19 amino acids. Germline V CDR1 and CDR2: MGHRA, YSYEKL. The V gene lost 1 base and the J gene lost 3 bases, with 22 bases spanning the gap. Here the CDR3 reads CASSQGAVPGRFDKNIQYF. In DNA form, the CDR3 reads TGCGCCAGCAGCCAAGGGGCCGTTCCGGGACGGTTTGACAAAAACATTCAGTACTTC.

The chain uses TRBV28 and TRBJ2-1; maybe TRBD2 (5 bases). The V end was cut by 4 bases, the J end by 12 bases, with 19 bases between. This CDR3 is built from 14 residues. Germline values: CDR1 MDHEN, CDR2 SYDVKM. CDR3 in DNA: TGTGCCAGCAGTTCCCCTTCTGACTATAGGTGGCAGTTCTTC. Its protein is CASSSPSDYRWQFF. Filled out from reference TRBV28 and TRBJ2-1, the complete variable domain reads DVKVTQSSRYLVKRTGEKVFLECVQDMDHENMFWYRQDPGLGLRLIYFSYDVKMKEKGDIPEGYSVSREKKERFSLILESASTNQTSMYLCASSSPSDYRWQFFGPGTRLTVL.

The chain carries TRBV30 and TRBJ2-5; D ambiguous. The CDR3 covers 10 residues. CDR1 is GTSNPN and CDR2 is SVGIG in the germline V gene (reference sequence). Trimming took 1 base from V and 5 from J, leaving 2 bases between them. The CDR3 loop reads CAWSGETQYF. CDR3 nucleotide sequence: TGTGCCTGGAGTGGGGAGACCCAGTACTTC. Using reference TRBV30 and TRBJ2-5 for the parts outside the CDR3, the full variable domain is SQTIHQWPATLVQPVGSPLSLECTVEGTSNPNLYWYRQAAGRGLQLLFYSVGIGQISSEVPQNLSASRPQDRQFILSSKKLLLSDSGFYLCAWSGETQYFGPGTRLLVL.

In its sample, this clonotype was seen once. The chain joins TRBV4-3 to TRBJ2-1; tentative D call: TRBD1 (5 bases). Between the trimmed V and J ends, which lost 1 base and 8 bases, there was a span of 12 bases. Germline CDR1 is LGHNA and CDR2 is YSLEER. The length of the CDR3 is 14 residues. As DNA, the CDR3 is TGCGCCAGCAGCCAAGCCCTAGGGGCGCATGAGCAGTTCTTC. Protein: CASSQALGAHEQFF.

V usage is TRBV7-9 and J usage is TRBJ1-2; TRBD1 agrees at 8 bases. The junction had 9 bases not matched to a gene; V was cut back by 5 bases and J by 1 base. This CDR3 is built from 16 residues. Looked up from germline, CDR1 is SEHNR and CDR2 is FQNEAQ (reference sequence). The CDR3 DNA sequence: TGTGCCAGCAGCCCTGACAGGGGAGGTGGTAACTATGGCTACACCTTC. Protein: CASSPDRGGGNYGYTF.

The chain is built from TRBV7-3 and TRBJ2-1; perhaps TRBD1 as D (7 bases). There are 16 residues in the CDR3. V lost 5 bases, J lost 5 bases, and 19 bases lay in between. Germline V gene lookup returns CDR1 SGHTA and CDR2 FQGTGA. The CDR3 loop reads CASSPQGGGYNNEQFF. The CDR3 coding sequence is TGTGCCAGCAGCCCCCAGGGGGGCGGGTATAACAATGAGCAGTTCTTC.

V usage is TRBV12-3 or TRBV12-4 and J usage is TRBJ2-7; D is undetermined. There are 12 residues in the CDR3. The V and J ends lost 2 bases and 7 bases respectively, with 9 bases between them. The CDR3 sequence: CASSLSVVEQYF. Here the CDR3 DNA reads TGTGCCAGCAGTTTATCGGTTGTAGAGCAGTACTTC.

The CDR3 bases are TGTGCCAGCAGCCAAGAGTTTACCCCTGTAAACACTGAAGCTTTCTTT. This gives the protein CASSQEFTPVNTEAFF. The V gene is TRBV4-2, the J gene TRBJ1-1; D is unclear. In germline, CDR1 is LGHNA, CDR2 YNFKEQ. CDR3 length: 16 amino acids. V lost 0 bases and J 2 bases, leaving 13 bases between the germline ends.

This chain uses TRBV29-1 with TRBJ2-1, with D tentatively TRBD1 (6 bases). V was pared by 8 bases and J by 8 bases, with 13 bases between. The CDR3 is 11 amino acids. Germline CDR1 is SQVTM and CDR2 is ANQGSEA. CDR3 DNA: TGCAGCCACAACAGGGTCGATGAGCAGTTCTTC. Its translation: CSHNRVDEQFF.

The V and J genes are TRBV30 and TRBJ1-3, with D unclear. The germline V gene encodes CDR1 GTSNPN and CDR2 SVGIG (reference sequence). V was cut by 2 bases and J by 0 bases, with 5 bases left in between. The CDR3 extends over 13 amino acids. CDR3 in amino acids: CAWSLVSGNTIYF. The CDR3 DNA sequence: TGTGCCTGGAGTCTGGTCTCTGGAAACACCATATATTTT.

The V gene is TRBV28, the J gene TRBJ2-5; 10 positions match TRBD1. The CDR3 covers 15 residues. Germline CDR1 reads MDHEN; CDR2 reads SYDVKM. Losses at the gene ends were 4 bases for V and 5 bases for J; bases not matched to a gene: 7. In DNA, the CDR3 is TGTGCCAGCAGTTCTGGACAGGGGGTACCGGAGACCCAGTACTTC. Protein sequence: CASSSGQGVPETQYF.

J is TRBJ2-7 and V is TRBV4-3, with 12 positions matching TRBD2. This CDR3 spans 17 amino acids. CDR1 is LGHNA and CDR2 is YSLEER in the germline V gene. With V trimmed by 0 bases and J by 5 bases, 8 bases remained unmatched. The CDR3 sequence is CASSQDGLAGGLDEQYV. The CDR3 coding sequence is TGCGCCAGCAGCCAAGATGGGCTAGCGGGGGGGTTGGACGAGCAGTACGTC.

This chain connects TRBV12-3 or TRBV12-4 to TRBJ1-2; D is possibly TRBD1 (5 bases). V was pared by 7 bases and J by 7 bases, with 22 bases between. CDR3 length: 15 residues. The CDR3 DNA is TGTGCCAGCACCAGGGACCGGCTCCTCTATTCTGGCTACACCTTC. It specifies CASTRDRLLYSGYTF.

This chain connects TRBV9 to TRBJ2-7; D remains unclear. CDR3 length: 13 residues. V was pared by 2 bases and J by 5 bases, with 11 bases between. Germline lookup yields CDR1 SGDLS and CDR2 YYNGEE. The CDR3 spells CASSVSPMDEQYF. The CDR3 DNA reads as TGTGCCAGCAGCGTCTCACCTATGGACGAGCAGTACTTC.

V usage is TRBV7-9 and J usage is TRBJ2-5, with 8 bases identical to TRBD1. Germline V CDR1 and CDR2: SEHNR, FQNEAQ (reference sequence). The CDR3 is 13 residues long. The junction had 3 bases not matched to a gene; V was cut back by 5 bases and J by 4 bases. In nucleotides, the CDR3 is TGTGCCAGCAGCCCGGACAGGGTAGAGACCCAGTACTTC. It is translated as CASSPDRVETQYF.

The rearrangement uses TRBV20-1 and TRBJ2-7; 12 bases are a match to TRBD2. Trimming removed 3 bases from V and 1 base from J; junction bases left unmatched: 7. The V gene's germline CDR1 is DFQATT and CDR2 SNEGSKA (reference sequence). The CDR3 contains 16 residues. Written as DNA, the CDR3 is TGCAGTGCTAGTCGACTAGCGGGAGATTCGTCCTACGAGCAGTACTTC. It encodes CSASRLAGDSSYEQYF.

This clonotype was found once. The genes are TRBV5-1 and TRBJ2-3, with 8 bases lining up with TRBD2. The CDR3 loop spans 15 amino acids. The germline V gene encodes CDR1 SGHRS and CDR2 YFSETQ. V lost 4 bases, J lost 6 bases, and 10 bases stayed unmatched. In DNA, the CDR3 is TGCGCCAGCAGCCTCCGCGGGACTAGGGTGGATACGCAGTATTTT. Amino acid sequence: CASSLRGTRVDTQYF.

The V and J genes are TRBV5-1 and TRBJ1-2, with 8 bases lining up with TRBD1. Looked up from germline, CDR1 is SGHRS and CDR2 is YFSETQ. The trim removed 2 bases at V and 4 bases at J, leaving 10 bases unmatched. The length of the CDR3 is 16 residues. DNA for the CDR3: TGCGCCAGCAGCTTTGGACAGGGACCCTACGGCTATGGCTACACCTTC. It specifies CASSFGQGPYGYGYTF. The full variable domain, rest sourced from reference TRBV5-1 and TRBJ1-2, is KAGVTQTPRYLIKTRGQQVTLSCSPISGHRSVSWYQQTPGQGLQFLFEYFSETQRNKGNFPGRFSGRQFSNSRSEMNVSTLELGDSALYLCASSFGQGPYGYGYTFGSGTRLTVV.

The rearrangement joins TRBV5-6 to TRBJ2-5; the D gene is possibly TRBD2 (5 bases). The V end lost 1 base, the J end lost 5 bases, and 9 bases lay between the germline ends. Looked up from germline, CDR1 is SGHDT and CDR2 is YYEEEE. This CDR3 contains 13 residues. The CDR3 DNA reads as TGTGCCAGCAGCTTGACTAGAGGGGAGACCCAGTACTTC. Protein sequence: CASSLTRGETQYF.

The rearrangement joins TRBV29-1 to TRBJ2-5; D is perhaps TRBD2 (7 bases). The length of the CDR3 is 13 residues. Trimming took 4 bases from V and 5 from J, leaving 14 bases between them. CDR1 and CDR2 (germline): SQVTM, ANQGSEA. The CDR3 region is CSVVRGGAETQYF. CDR3 DNA: TGCAGCGTTGTAAGGGGGGGCGCGGAGACCCAGTACTTC.